This is a list of T cell receptor beta chains from one sample in a study of response to subunit inactivated influenza vaccine. TCRdb fed the RT-PCR reads into MiXCR, producing one record per CDR3 protein. The sample has 300,000 to 350,000 distinct CDR3 sequences; 20% to 25% are singletons. The source material was PBMCs from blood, sampled approximately 20 months after vaccination. The source of these receptors is a man between 50 and 75 years old who received an inactivated influenza vaccine. Each CDR3 is given with its conserved first and last residue. The order of the fields is V gene, J gene, CDR3 protein.

TRBV5-1	TRBJ2-4	CASSLNREINIQYF
TRBV3-1	TRBJ1-1	CASRTGANTEAFF
TRBV28	TRBJ2-7	CASSLKRNEQYF
TRBV6-1	TRBJ2-7	CASKRLTSGPYEQYF
TRBV20-1	TRBJ2-1	CSATYNEQFF
TRBV20-1	TRBJ1-1	CSARKGHMNTEAFF
TRBV18	TRBJ2-5	CASSPRMETQYF
TRBV7-2	TRBJ2-1	CASSLEVFYNEQFF
TRBV24-1	TRBJ1-1	CATSDPNRGNTEAFF
TRBV11-2	TRBJ1-2	CASSFFGGANYGYTF
TRBV27	TRBJ2-3	CASSLRGTSRTDTQYF
TRBV3-1	TRBJ2-1	CAGPAGSSYNEQFF
TRBV3-1	TRBJ2-7	CASSQSGGDSDEQYF
TRBV7-2	TRBJ1-4	CASSPYRTDDEKLFF
TRBV11-2	TRBJ2-3	CASSPVDYFTDTQYF
TRBV5-1	TRBJ1-6	CASSLDRVGNSPLHF
TRBV27	TRBJ2-5	CASSAGTSGRQETQYF
TRBV2	TRBJ2-3	CASMGEDTQYF
TRBV28	TRBJ2-3	CASSIAGSYTDTQYF
TRBV28	TRBJ2-1	CASSFSGRALNEQFF
TRBV20-1	TRBJ2-1	CSARGREGRTLNEQFF
TRBV4-2	TRBJ2-7	CASSQVYRVVNEQYF
TRBV5-1	TRBJ1-2	CASSPRPGGDYGYTF
TRBV10-3	TRBJ1-1	CAISALEGGGRHAEAFF
TRBV7-2	TRBJ2-1	CASSLVRLASGDEQFF
TRBV10-3	TRBJ1-6	CAISDRQDNSPLHF
TRBV20-1	TRBJ1-2	CSAQTGANYGYTF
TRBV5-1	TRBJ2-7	CASSLVGDISHEQYF
TRBV12-3/TRBV12-4	TRBJ1-1	CASTRSRLRNTEAFF
TRBV13	TRBJ2-3	CASSTRGSQYRYAQYF
TRBV15	TRBJ1-1	CATSRTRPRAGEDDTEAFF
TRBV10-3	TRBJ2-2	CAISVGGRVGLFF
TRBV7-2	TRBJ1-5	CASSPHLGGSNQPQHF
TRBV12-3/TRBV12-4	TRBJ1-6	CASSFPAGRNSPLHF
TRBV24-1	TRBJ1-5	CATSDRGYNQPQHF
TRBV29-1	TRBJ1-1	CSVGGRQLEAFF
TRBV2	TRBJ2-7	CASSETWTRSYEQYF
TRBV18	TRBJ1-1	CASSRQQNTEAFF
TRBV15	TRBJ1-4	CALRGTNEKLFF